Listed below are T cell receptor beta chains from one sample, sequenced in a study of blood T cell repertoires in COVID-19. Clones were sequenced by immunoSEQ multiplex PCR, and TCRdb holds only the in-frame ones, with some missing. The sample lists about 190,000 clones, less than 85% occurring once. Material: peripheral blood. These receptors were taken from a woman aged 45-65 years with acute or convalescent COVID-19. The CDR3 runs from the conserved cysteine through the conserved F or W. Fields, in order: D gene, clone size, J gene, V gene, CDR3 DNA, CDR3 protein. The D gene is left open where the match is weak. Some rows mark clone size as missing; the rest say once, few, many or name a class of expanded clone.

NA	NA	TRBJ1-4	TRBV9	TGTGCCAGCAGCGCCGACTCTGGGGCATCCGAACGTCCTGAAAAACTGTTTTTT	CASSADSGASERPEKLFF
TRBD1	NA	TRBJ1-5	TRBV5-1	TGCGCCAGCAGCTGGGGGACAGGGGCTAGTAATCAGCCCCAGCATTTT	CASSWGTGASNQPQHF
TRBD1	once	TRBJ1-2	TRBV30	TGTGCCTGGAGTACCCGGGACAGGGGAACATTTGGCTACACCTTC	CAWSTRDRGTFGYTF
TRBD1	NA	TRBJ2-1	TRBV10-3	TGTGCCATCAGTGAGCCGGGACAGGGTGACCATGAGCAGTTCTTC	CAISEPGQGDHEQFF
NA	NA	TRBJ2-6	TRBV4-1	TGCGCCAGCAGCCAAGATTCCCTATTCGGGGCCAACGTCCTGACTTTC	CASSQDSLFGANVLTF
TRBD1	NA	TRBJ1-4	TRBV5-1	TGCGCCAGCAGGTCCGGGACAGTCGCCCGGGACGAAAAACTGTTTTTT	CASRSGTVARDEKLFF
NA	NA	TRBJ2-7	TRBV19	TGTGCCAGTAGTATTCACGGAGGGCCCTCCTACGAGCAGTACTTC	CASSIHGGPSYEQYF
NA	NA	TRBJ2-2	TRBV9	TGTGCCAGCAGCGTAGCCATCGGGGAGCTGTTTTTT	CASSVAIGELFF
TRBD1	NA	TRBJ2-2	TRBV9	TGTGCCAGCAGCCCTCGTGGGACAGGGGCCGGGGAGCTGTTTTTT	CASSPRGTGAGELFF
TRBD2	once	TRBJ2-7	TRBV28	TGTGCCAGCAGTAGTAGCGGACTAGCGAAATACGAGCAGTACTTC	CASSSSGLAKYEQYF
NA	NA	TRBJ1-2	TRBV12-5	TGTGCTAGTGGTTCACGGCTGGAGCGACGAACTTTC	CASGSRLERRTF
TRBD1	NA	TRBJ2-1	TRBV7-2	TGTGCCAGCAGCCCCAGGGGGACCCGCGATGAGCAGTTCTTC	CASSPRGTRDEQFF
NA	NA	TRBJ2-7	TRBV7-2	TGTGCCAGCAGTGAAGACCGGGTCTCCTACGAGCAGTACTTC	CASSEDRVSYEQYF
NA	NA	TRBJ2-2	TRBV24-1	TGTGCCACCAGAGACACCTCGAACACCGGGGAGCTGTTTTTT	CATRDTSNTGELFF
NA	NA	TRBJ1-1	TRBV10-2	TGCGCCAGCGACAGCACAGGGATCGGCACTGAAGCTTTCTTT	CASDSTGIGTEAFF
TRBD2	NA	TRBJ2-2	TRBV6-1	TGTGCCAGCAGTGAGACGGGGACTAGCGGGAACACCGGGGAGCTGTTTTTT	CASSETGTSGNTGELFF
TRBD1	NA	TRBJ1-3	TRBV10-3	TGTGCCATCAGGGATACAGGGGCTGGAAACACCATATATTTT	CAIRDTGAGNTIYF
NA	NA	TRBJ2-2	TRBV6-2/TRBV6-3	TGTGCCAGCAGTTACGTTTCGTCCGGGGAGCTGTTTTTT	CASSYVSSGELFF
TRBD1	few	TRBJ1-1	TRBV12-5	TGTGCTAGTGGTTTGGGACAGGGAAACACTGAAGCTTTCTTT	CASGLGQGNTEAFF
TRBD2	NA	TRBJ2-2	TRBV24-1	TGTGCCACCAGTGAGCCGCGACCTTTATGGGGACTAGCGGGGACCGGGGAGCTGTTTTTT	CATSEPRPLWGLAGTGELFF
TRBD2	NA	TRBJ2-2	TRBV30	TGTGCCTGGAGCGTCCTAGGTAGCGGGAGGTTAGCGAACACCGGGGAGCTGTTTTTT	CAWSVLGSGRLANTGELFF
TRBD1	NA	TRBJ2-7	TRBV5-1	TGCGCCAGCAGCTTGAGAGAACAGGGGCTCTACGAGCAGTACTTC	CASSLREQGLYEQYF
TRBD2	NA	TRBJ2-2	TRBV28	TGTGCCAGCAGTTTATTTGGCCTAGCGGCGAACACCGGGGAGCTGTTTTTT	CASSLFGLAANTGELFF
TRBD1	few	TRBJ1-1	TRBV7-8	TGTGCCAGCAGCGTCAACCAGGGGGGCGTCACTGAAGCTTTCTTT	CASSVNQGGVTEAFF
NA	once	TRBJ2-7	TRBV5-4	TGTGCCAGTTCTTCCCCCGAGTCATCCTACGAGCAGTACTTC	CASSSPESSYEQYF
NA	once	TRBJ2-1	TRBV7-2	TGTGCCAGCAGCTTAGAGACAGGCCGTTTTATTATGAATGAGCAGTTCTTC	CASSLETGRFIMNEQFF
NA	NA	TRBJ2-7	TRBV28	TGTGCCAGCAGTTTAGGGGGGGCGAGATACGAGCAGTACTTC	CASSLGGARYEQYF
TRBD2	NA	TRBJ2-1	TRBV6-5	TGTGCCAGCAGACTAGCGGAATACAATGAGCAGTTCTTC	CASRLAEYNEQFF
NA	NA	TRBJ1-5	TRBV21-1	TGTGCCAGCAGTCACAGGGGCCATAGCAATCAGCCCCAGCATTTT	CASSHRGHSNQPQHF
TRBD1	NA	TRBJ1-5	TRBV28	TGTGCCAGCAGTCAACAGGGGCGGTTGGATCAGCCCCAGCATTTT	CASSQQGRLDQPQHF
NA	NA	TRBJ2-7	TRBV15	TGTGCCACCAGCAGATACACAGGGTCCCACGACGAGCAGTACTTC	CATSRYTGSHDEQYF
NA	few	TRBJ2-7	TRBV6-1	TGTGCCAGCAGTGAACTTAGGGGCGCCGAGCAGTACTTC	CASSELRGAEQYF
NA	NA	TRBJ2-2	TRBV5-5	TGTGCCAGCAGTTCAGACTGGATTAACACCGGGGAGCTGTTTTTT	CASSSDWINTGELFF
TRBD1	NA	TRBJ2-2	TRBV5-4	TGTGCCAGCAGACCGGACAGGGCAACGAGGGAGCTGTTTTTT	CASRPDRATRELFF
NA	NA	TRBJ1-2	TRBV5-6	TGTGCCAGCAGCTCCCGGGGGGAAGCTATAAGGGGGAACTATGGCTACACCTTC	CASSSRGEAIRGNYGYTF
NA	NA	TRBJ1-1	TRBV19	TGTGCCAGTAGTATATCCAGGGCGAGCACTGAAGCTTTTTTT	CASSISRASTEAFF